The 8 T cell receptor beta chains below were found in one sample sequenced in a study of cytomegalovirus exposure and HLA in healthy donors. The PCR had 60 Vbeta and 13 Jbeta primers. TCRdb keeps only in-frame clones here, not all; method: immunoSEQ multiplex PCR. The table shows approximately 100,000 clones, with 60% to 70% occurring only once. The sample comprised PBMCs. Receptor source: a man in his thirties or forties in good health and CMV-seropositive.

The chain carries TRBV4-1 and TRBJ2-7, with D unclear. With 0 bases removed from V and 3 bases from J, the gap between germline ends came to 9 bases. Germline CDR1 is MGHRA and CDR2 is YSYEKL. This CDR3 contains 14 residues. The CDR3 nucleotides are TGCGCCAGCAGCCAAGATCAAGTCAGCTACGAGCAGTACTTC. It is translated as CASSQDQVSYEQYF.

This clone is a singleton in its sample. The junction shows a germline mismatch at one end, possibly a read error. The rearrangement uses TRBV7-7 and TRBJ2-1, with TRBD2 matching over 10 bases. Germline V lookup: CDR1 SSHAT, CDR2 FNYEAQ (reference sequence). The CDR3 contains 16 residues. CDR3: CASSMEAGGLVGEQFF. CDR3 coding DNA: TGTGCTAGCAGCATGGAAGCGGGGGGGCTCGTCGGTGAGCAGTTCTTC.

This clone has only a few counts. This sequence joins TRBV5-1 and TRBJ1-1, with a weak D call TRBD1 (6 bases). This CDR3 has 16 residues. Trimming left V 1 base short and J 5 bases short, with 18 bases between. The V gene's germline CDR1 is SGHRS and CDR2 YFSETQ. The CDR3 nucleotides are TGCGCCAGCAGCTTGTGGGGTGGGGCAGGGGAGACTGAAGCTTTCTTT. Its protein is CASSLWGGAGETEAFF.

Written as DNA, the CDR3 is TGTGCCAGCAGTTGGACAGGGGCTGGGGAAAAACTGTTTTTT. It yields the protein CASSWTGAGEKLFF. The chain carries TRBV6-1 and TRBJ1-4; 9 positions match TRBD1. CDR1 is MNHNS, CDR2 SASEGT, per germline. This CDR3 spans 14 amino acids. With 5 bases clipped from V and 8 bases from J, the junction kept 6 bases outside the gene matches.

The chain employs TRBV19 and TRBJ1-2; 9 bases align to TRBD1. The CDR3 is made up of 14 amino acids. V was pared by 6 bases and J by 2 bases, with 4 bases of the junction left unmatched. Germline CDR1 reads LNHDA; CDR2 reads SQIVND (reference sequence). The CDR3 loop reads CASRRQGGNYGYTF. The CDR3, as DNA: TGTGCCAGTAGGAGACAGGGGGGGAACTATGGCTACACCTTC.

This clone occurred a few times. The rearrangement links TRBV4-1 to TRBJ1-3, with D possibly matching TRBD1 (6 bases). The V gene lost 5 bases and the J gene lost 2 bases, with 13 bases spanning the gap. The CDR3 contains 15 residues. CDR1 MGHRA and CDR2 YSYEKL come from the germline V gene. The DNA for the CDR3 is TGCGCCAGCAGCTCCTCCAGGGGTGCTGGAAACACCATATATTTT. Translating gives CASSSSRGAGNTIYF.

This clone appeared a few times. This chain links TRBV6-1 with TRBJ1-6; maybe TRBD1 (5 bases). The CDR3 runs 13 residues. Germline V gene data show CDR1 as MNHNS and CDR2 as SASEGT. Trimming took off 6 bases at V and 9 bases at J, with 12 bases between the two ends. The CDR3: CASRETTGSPLHF. CDR3 nucleotide sequence: TGTGCCAGCAGGGAAACAACAGGTTCACCCCTCCACTTT.

The rearrangement uses TRBV6-5 and TRBJ2-7; D unclear. The V end was cut by 2 bases, the J end by 2 bases, with 13 bases between. The CDR3 length is 15 residues. CDR1 is MNHEY, CDR2 SVGAGI, per germline. The CDR3 DNA sequence: TGTGCCAGCAGTTACGCCGAACGGGTACCCTACGAGCAGTACTTC. As protein: CASSYAERVPYEQYF.